The 23 T cell receptor beta chains given below trace back to one sample, sequenced in a study of blood T cells in healthy people across ages. It was with a sample-barcoded 5' primer and a J-beta primer mix that a second PCR of about 6 to 12 cycles was run. MiXCR, applied by TCRdb to the 5' RACE reads, yields one record per CDR3 protein. The profile shows some 1.8 million distinct CDR3 sequences, approximately 39% of them singletons. Sequenced sample: blood. All receptors come from a human donor in good health.

This clonotype was picked up a small number of times. The CDR3 here is CASSSGTSRNEQFF. As DNA, the CDR3 is TGTGCCAGCAGTTCCGGGACTTCGAGGAATGAGCAGTTCTTC. The rearrangement uses TRBV28 and TRBJ2-1, with D perhaps TRBD2 (6 bases). The CDR3 spans 14 residues. CDR1 MDHEN and CDR2 SYDVKM come from the germline V gene. Trimming left V 4 bases short and J 7 bases short, with 14 bases between.

The sample holds a few counts of this clonotype. The chain uses TRBV7-9 and TRBJ1-2, with D possibly matching TRBD1 (5 bases). The V end lost 5 bases, the J end lost 4 bases, and 17 bases lay between the germline ends. Looked up from germline, CDR1 is SEHNR and CDR2 is FQNEAQ (reference sequence). CDR3 length: 15 residues. For the CDR3, the DNA is TGTGCCAGCAGCCGGTTTGTGCAGGGTAGCTATGGCTACACCTTC. Protein sequence: CASSRFVQGSYGYTF.

V usage is TRBV20-1 and J usage is TRBJ1-2; TRBD1 might be the D (6 bases). This CDR3 has 13 amino acids. V dropped 3 bases and J dropped 4 bases, with 12 bases sitting between them. The germline CDR1 and CDR2 sequences are DFQATT and SNEGSKA (reference sequence). Here the CDR3 reads CSASLQGTYGYTF. The CDR3 DNA is TGCAGTGCTAGCCTCCAGGGGACCTATGGCTACACCTTC.

For the CDR3, the DNA is TGCAGCGCCCAGCTAACCGTCTCCTACGAGCAGTTCTTC. This sequence encodes CSAQLTVSYEQFF. The genes are TRBV29-1 and TRBJ2-1; D gene unclear. From germline, CDR1 is SQVTM and CDR2 ANQGSEA. Trimming removed 7 bases from V and 10 bases from J, with 20 bases in between. CDR3 length: 13 amino acids.

In its sample, this clonotype was seen a few times. The CDR3 is CASSPLGTSGGSYEQYF. CDR3 sequence (DNA): TGTGCCAGCAGCCCTCTTGGGACTAGCGGGGGCTCCTACGAGCAGTACTTC. The chain combines TRBV27 with TRBJ2-7; 14 bases fit TRBD2. Per germline, CDR1 MNHEY and CDR2 SMNVEV (reference sequence). The trim removed 6 bases at V and 0 bases at J, leaving 7 bases unmatched. The CDR3 extends over 17 amino acids.

The sample holds a few counts of this clonotype. The chain employs TRBV7-9 and TRBJ1-2; 7 bases match TRBD1. This CDR3 contains 14 residues. The germline V gene encodes CDR1 SEHNR and CDR2 FQNEAQ (reference sequence). V shed 4 bases, J shed 3 bases, and the junction held 5 bases outside the gene matches. CDR3 bases: TGTGCCAGCAGCTCATGGGACAGACACTATGGCTACACCTTC. Its protein is CASSSWDRHYGYTF.

The chain recombines TRBV19 with TRBJ1-1; D unresolved. This CDR3 spans 15 amino acids. V lost 2 bases and J 2 bases, leaving 12 bases between the germline ends. Germline V gene sequence: CDR1 LNHDA, CDR2 SQIVND (reference sequence). Here the CDR3 reads CASSISSALNTEAFF. The CDR3 DNA is TGTGCCAGTAGTATAAGTAGCGCGCTAAACACTGAAGCTTTCTTT.

The sample holds a few counts of this clonotype. This chain uses TRBV6-6 with TRBJ1-5; a weak D match, TRBD1 (5 bases). The V gene's germline CDR1 is MNHNY and CDR2 SVGAGI (reference sequence). V lost 6 bases, J lost 0 bases, and 9 bases lay in between. The length of the CDR3 is 14 residues. The CDR3 spells CASREDSSNQPQHF. CDR3 in DNA: TGTGCCAGCAGAGAAGACAGTAGCAATCAGCCCCAGCATTTT.

The chain combines TRBV7-2 with TRBJ1-5, with D possibly TRBD1 on 5 matching bases. The CDR3 contains 15 residues. Germline V gene sequence: CDR1 SGHTA, CDR2 FQGNSA. V lost 1 base, J lost 7 bases, and 14 bases lay in between. CDR3 in DNA: TGTGCCAGCAGCTTAGGGGGGGGATCGCAGCAGCCCCAGCATTTT. Protein sequence: CASSLGGGSQQPQHF.

This clonotype occurred a few times. Germline and junction disagree at one end, which may indicate a read error. The V gene is TRBV4-1, the J gene TRBJ1-2, with TRBD1 matching 11 bases. The CDR3 is made up of 15 amino acids. CDR1 is MGHRA, CDR2 YSYEKL, per germline. The CDR3 DNA follows: TGCGCCAGTAGCCAAGTTGGACAGGGGGCCGTTGGCTACACCTTC. As protein: CASSQVGQGAVGYTF.

The sample holds one count of this clonotype. The chain is built from TRBV5-6 and TRBJ2-1; 8 positions match TRBD1. J was trimmed by 0 bases and V by 1 base; bases with no gene match: 6. The CDR3 is 17 residues long. CDR1 and CDR2 from the germline V gene are SGHDT and YYEEEE. CDR3 protein: CASSLLEDRDSYNEQFF. CDR3 bases: TGTGCCAGCAGCTTGCTAGAGGACAGGGACTCCTACAATGAGCAGTTCTTC.

This chain joins TRBV29-1 and TRBJ2-1; TRBD1 might be the D (5 bases). Per germline, CDR1 SQVTM and CDR2 ANQGSEA. V was trimmed by 4 bases and J by 11 bases, leaving 9 bases between them. The CDR3 extends over 10 amino acids. CDR3 protein: CSVGTGQQFF. The CDR3 DNA follows: TGCAGCGTTGGCACAGGACAGCAGTTCTTC.

The chain has TRBV2 and TRBJ1-1; D is perhaps TRBD1 (5 bases). Germline V lookup: CDR1 SNHLY, CDR2 FYNNEI. With 7 bases removed from V and 1 base from J, the gap between germline ends came to 16 bases. The CDR3 is 15 amino acids. CDR3 DNA: TGTGCCAGCATTACCTATGAGGGGCCGAACACTGAAGCTTTCTTT. Amino acids: CASITYEGPNTEAFF. Full variable domain (remainder filled in from reference TRBV2 and TRBJ1-1): EPEVTQTPSHQVTQMGQEVILRCVPISNHLYFYWYRQILGQKVEFLVSFYNNEISEKSEIFDDQFSVERPDGSNFTLKIRSTKLEDSAMYFCASITYEGPNTEAFFGQGTRLTVV.

J is TRBJ1-1 and V is TRBV4-3; no clear D. The CDR3 runs to 15 residues. V was shortened by 2 bases and J by 4 bases, with 14 bases between the two germline ends. Germline V gives CDR1 LGHNA, CDR2 YSLEER. DNA for the CDR3: TGCGCCAGCAGCCAAAGTATCGGGCGCGTCACTGAAGCTTTCTTT. Residues: CASSQSIGRVTEAFF.

With respect to this clonotype: The germline gene is not matched at one end of the junction; a read error may be the cause. V and J are TRBV7-6 and TRBJ2-7, with D maybe TRBD2 (5 bases). From germline, CDR1 is SGHVS and CDR2 FNYEAQ. The CDR3 has 15 amino acids. CDR3: CASSVAIGLSYEQYF. Here the CDR3 DNA reads TGTGCCAGCAGCGTAGCTATCGGACTCTCCTACGAGCAGTACTTC.

The chain has TRBV10-3 and TRBJ1-2; 7 bases agree with TRBD1. After removal of 3 bases from V and 5 bases from J, the junction contained 3 bases not matched to a gene. This CDR3 is built from 13 residues. Germline V gene lookup returns CDR1 ENHRY and CDR2 SYGVKD. The CDR3 loop reads CAISDRGNYGYTF. In nucleotides, the CDR3 is TGTGCCATCAGTGACAGGGGGAATTATGGCTACACCTTC.

V is TRBV29-1 and J is TRBJ1-5; no definite D call. This CDR3 contains 15 residues. Germline V gives CDR1 SQVTM, CDR2 ANQGSEA. The V gene lost 4 bases and the J gene lost 3 bases, with 16 bases spanning the gap. In nucleotides, the CDR3 is TGCAGCGTTGCAGTCGGGCGCAGTTACAATCAGCCCCAGCATTTT. Encoded protein: CSVAVGRSYNQPQHF.

This clonotype occurred a few times. The chain is built from TRBV11-1 and TRBJ2-1, with no clear D. The V and J ends lost 2 bases and 8 bases respectively, with 7 bases between them. The CDR3 sequence is 12 residues long. CDR1 SGHAT and CDR2 FQDESV come from the germline V gene (reference sequence). For the CDR3, the DNA is TGTGCCAGCAGCTTATATGACGATGAGCAGTTCTTC. Translation: CASSLYDDEQFF.

The table lists this clonotype with many counts. A read error may account for a junction end that differs from germline. The V gene is TRBV5-1, the J gene TRBJ2-7; the match to TRBD1 covers 9 bases. The CDR3 extends over 14 amino acids. CDR1 and CDR2 (germline): SGHRS, YFSETQ. CDR3 protein: CASSPRQGAYEQYF. The CDR3 DNA is TGTGCCAGCAGCCCCCGACAGGGGGCCTACGAGCAGTACTTC. The whole variable domain, filled in from reference TRBV5-1 and TRBJ2-7, reads KAGVTQTPRYLIKTRGQQVTLSCSPISGHRSVSWYQQTPGQGLQFLFEYFSETQRNKGNFPGRFSGRQFSNSRSEMNVSTLELGDSALYLCASSPRQGAYEQYFGPGTRLTVT.

This clonotype was found a few times. The rearrangement links TRBV6-5 to TRBJ1-5, with D tentatively TRBD1 (5 bases). V was trimmed by 0 bases and J by 7 bases, leaving 13 bases between them. CDR3 length: 15 residues. The germline gives CDR1 MNHEY, CDR2 SVGAGI. The CDR3 DNA reads as TGTGCCAGCAGTTACTCTCGGGGGTCACGGCAGCCCCAGCATTTT. Its protein is CASSYSRGSRQPQHF.

The V and J genes are TRBV7-8 and TRBJ1-2, with 11 bases identical to TRBD1. Germline CDR1 is SGHVS and CDR2 is FQNEAQ. Trimming removed 1 base from V and 3 bases from J; junction bases left unmatched: 13. The CDR3 is 19 amino acids. The CDR3 nucleotides are TGTGCCAGCAGCTTAGGGGAGGACAGGGGGCGCGGCCTCTACTATGGCTACACCTTC. The encoded protein is CASSLGEDRGRGLYYGYTF.

There are a few counts of this clonotype. The J gene is TRBJ2-3, the V gene TRBV11-3, with no clear D. V lost 2 bases to trimming and J lost 6 bases, with 9 bases between them. Germline CDR1 and CDR2: SGHNT and YENEEA. The CDR3 totals 13 residues. CDR3 protein: CASSLSSRDTQYF. The DNA for the CDR3 is TGTGCCAGCAGCTTAAGCTCAAGGGATACGCAGTATTTT.

The chain carries TRBV28 and TRBJ2-1; a possible D gene is TRBD1 (5 bases). CDR1 and CDR2 (germline): MDHEN, SYDVKM. V was trimmed by 8 bases and J by 5 bases, leaving 16 bases between them. The CDR3 is made up of 14 amino acids. The CDR3 sequence is CASDHMGRHNEQFF. The CDR3 DNA reads TGTGCCAGCGACCACATGGGGCGGCACAATGAGCAGTTCTTC.